The present entry profiles one T cell receptor (beta chain) with its context. The antigen is undetermined. TCRdb called the reads again in MiXCR, with one record for every CDR3 protein. The table records tens of thousands of distinct CDR3 sequences, roughly 22% of them present only once. The CDR3 has 14 amino acids. Per germline, CDR1 SGHVS and CDR2 FNYEAQ. Trimming stripped 5 bases from V and 6 bases from J, with 17 bases between. These data are taken from a study of T cell repertoires in cytomegalovirus infection. For the study at large: The study used recently identified HLA-C-restricted and well-studied HLA-B-restricted CMV epitopes. Public TCR beta signatures indicated both CMV infection and matching HLA type.

Study-wide results and limits: The ex vivo response was dominated by HLA-C-restricted CMV-specific TCR beta clonotypes.

The chain uses TRBV7-6 and TRBJ2-7; D unclear. The sample in question was CD8+ T cells from cultured PBMCs, obtained from culture after CMV antigen stimulation. The TCR comes from a human donor in good health (CMV status not recorded). Some clones in this sample may be carry-over from other donors' samples. CDR3 residues: CASSPGPKAVEQYF. In DNA form, the CDR3 reads TGTGCCAGCAGCCCCGGACCGAAGGCGGTCGAGCAGTACTTC.